This TCR beta chain emerged from a study of T cells in Graves' hyperthyroidism and ophthalmopathy. Regions amplified from RNA transcripts were the TCR beta CDR3 regions. Primed by the HTBI set, a first-round RT-PCR was run on the TCR CDR3. Each CDR3 protein is one row after TCRdb ran MiXCR on the multiplex PCR reads. Counted here are 500,000 to 600,000 distinct CDR3 sequences, just under 20% occurring once; the ten biggest clones make up approximately 48%. Study results and limitations: Most clonotypes expanded in the thyroid (above 0.001) were also present in blood.

In its sample, this clonotype was seen many times. Its specificity is not known. Trimming stripped 0 bases from V and 2 bases from J, with 17 bases between. The germline V gene has CDR1 SGHDT and CDR2 YYEEEE. The CDR3 loop spans 17 amino acids. Sequencing input: blood. The clonotype originates from a man aged 40-49 years with Graves' ophthalmopathy. V usage is TRBV5-6 and J usage is TRBJ1-1, with D maybe TRBD1 (5 bases). The CDR3 coding sequence is TGTGCCAGCAGCTTGGGGGGACTGGGCGTTCTAAACACTGAAGCTTTCTTT. Its protein product is CASSLGGLGVLNTEAFF.